Presented here are 9 T cell receptor beta chains from one specimen sequenced in a study of blood T cell repertoires in COVID-19. This table comes from immunoSEQ multiplex PCR, and its TCRdb copy is limited to in-frame clones, with some not included. The sample holds tens of thousands of clones, about 86% seen once. Sample: peripheral blood. These receptors all stem from a woman aged 55-70 years with COVID-19, enrolled during active disease.

CDR3 DNA sequence: TGTGCTAGTGGTTTGTCGGGGTCTGGAAACACCATATATTTT. Protein sequence: CASGLSGSGNTIYF. This chain links TRBV12-5 with TRBJ1-3; D unclear. Germline-derived CDR1 and CDR2 are LGHNT and FRNRAP. The length of the CDR3 is 14 residues. Trimming took off 2 bases at V and 1 base at J, with 6 bases between the two ends.

This chain connects TRBV5-1 to TRBJ1-1, with D perhaps matching TRBD1 (5 bases). The CDR3 length is 16 residues. V lost 4 bases, J lost 0 bases, and 16 bases lay in between. Germline CDR1 and CDR2: SGHRS and YFSETQ. CDR3 nucleotide sequence: TGCGCCAGCAGCCTTTGGCCAGGGCAGATGAACACTGAAGCTTTCTTT. Translation: CASSLWPGQMNTEAFF.

The rearrangement links TRBV4-2 to TRBJ2-3, with a tentative D call TRBD1 (6 bases). The CDR3 length is 17 residues. Trimming stripped 2 bases from V and 0 bases from J, with 15 bases between. Germline CDR1 LGHNA, CDR2 YNFKEQ. The CDR3 DNA is TGTGCCAGCAGCCAATCGACAGGCAGACATAGCACAGATACGCAGTATTTT. It codes for CASSQSTGRHSTDTQYF.

CDR3 coding DNA: TGCGCCAGCAGCTTTAACACAGGGATTACTAATGAAAAACTGTTTTTT. Its protein is CASSFNTGITNEKLFF. The chain employs TRBV5-1 and TRBJ1-4; TRBD1 is a possible D gene (6 bases). Germline loops: CDR1 SGHRS, CDR2 YFSETQ. V was trimmed by 2 bases and J by 2 bases, leaving 13 bases between them. CDR3 size: 16 residues.

The chain is built from TRBV6-5 and TRBJ2-5, with no clear D. The CDR3 spans 13 residues. The germline V gene encodes CDR1 MNHEY and CDR2 SVGAGI. Trimming took 2 bases from V and 7 from J, leaving 11 bases between them. CDR3: CASSYEVTGTQYF. The CDR3 DNA reads as TGTGCCAGCAGTTACGAGGTAACGGGGACCCAGTACTTC.

V usage is TRBV9 and J usage is TRBJ2-1, with 9 bases aligning to TRBD2. Per germline, CDR1 SGDLS and CDR2 YYNGEE. V gave up 3 bases and J gave up 0 bases; unmatched junction bases: 4. There are 16 residues in the CDR3. CDR3 amino acids: CASSGLAASSYNEQFF. The CDR3 DNA reads TGTGCCAGCAGCGGACTAGCGGCTAGCTCCTACAATGAGCAGTTCTTC.

The V and J genes are TRBV5-1 and TRBJ2-1, with a possible D match to TRBD1 (6 bases). The CDR3 consists of 15 residues. The germline V and J ends were trimmed by 0 bases and 4 bases, with 11 bases remaining between them. CDR1 SGHRS and CDR2 YFSETQ come from the germline V gene. CDR3 nucleotides: TGCGCCAGCAGCTTGGGGGGCAGGGGATACAATGAGCAGTTCTTC. Amino acid sequence: CASSLGGRGYNEQFF.

The rearrangement joins TRBV6-2 or TRBV6-3 to TRBJ1-3; D is perhaps TRBD1 (6 bases). This CDR3 is 16 amino acids long. Germline V gene sequence: CDR1 MNHEY, CDR2 SVGEGT. The V and J ends lost 2 bases and 0 bases respectively, with 11 bases between them. CDR3 nucleotides: TGTGCCAGCAGTTACGGAACAGGGAGCTCTGGAAACACCATATATTTT. Translated: CASSYGTGSSGNTIYF.

The table lists this clone with a few counts. The chain is built from TRBV11-2 and TRBJ2-2; TRBD2 aligns across 7 bases. With V trimmed by 5 bases and J by 0 bases, 9 bases remained unmatched. This CDR3 has 17 amino acids. The V gene's germline CDR1 is SGHAT and CDR2 FQNNGV. CDR3 coding DNA: TGTGCCAGCAGCCGCAACACGGCGGGAGCGAACACCGGGGAGCTGTTTTTT. Protein sequence: CASSRNTAGANTGELFF.